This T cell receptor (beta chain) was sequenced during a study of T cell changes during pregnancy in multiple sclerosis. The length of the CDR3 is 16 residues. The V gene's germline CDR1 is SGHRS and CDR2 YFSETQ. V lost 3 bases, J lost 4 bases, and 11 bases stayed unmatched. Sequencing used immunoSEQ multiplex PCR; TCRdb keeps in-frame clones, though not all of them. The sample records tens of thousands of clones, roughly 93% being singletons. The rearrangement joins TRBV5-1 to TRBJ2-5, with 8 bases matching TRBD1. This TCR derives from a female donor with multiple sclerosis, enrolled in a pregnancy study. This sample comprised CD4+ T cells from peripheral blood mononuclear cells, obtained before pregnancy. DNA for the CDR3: TGCGCCAGCAGCTCCGTCTTGGCCGGGACAGGAGAGACCCAGTACTTC. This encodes CASSSVLAGTGETQYF.